What follows are 19 T cell receptor beta chains derived from one specimen sequenced in a study of T cells in Graves' hyperthyroidism and ophthalmopathy. Template material for amplifying TCR beta CDR3 regions consisted of RNA transcripts. First-round RT-PCR targeting the TCR CDR3 was performed with the HTBI primer set. From the multiplex PCR reads, TCRdb called clonotypes with MiXCR, one entry per CDR3 protein. Among around 520,000 distinct CDR3 sequences listed, approximately 15% were seen once. The sample was blood. The receptors come from a woman aged 18-29 years with Graves' hyperthyroidism.

This clonotype was seen only a few times. The J gene is TRBJ2-1, the V gene TRBV7-6; D call uncertain. The V end lost 0 bases, the J end lost 0 bases, and 9 bases lay between the germline ends. The CDR3 is made up of 16 amino acids. Germline CDR1 SGHVS, CDR2 FNYEAQ. CDR3 in DNA: TGTGCCAGCAGCTTAGCGGCGCCCAGCTCCTACAATGAGCAGTTCTTC. Its protein product is CASSLAAPSSYNEQFF. Looking up the rest from reference TRBV7-6 and TRBJ2-1 gives the full variable domain: GAGVSQSPRYKVTKRGQDVALRCDPISGHVSLYWYRQALGQGPEFLTYFNYEAQQDKSGLPNDRFSAERPEGSISTLTIQRTEQRDSAMYRCASSLAAPSSYNEQFFGPGTRLTVL.

This clonotype was seen ten or more times. This rearrangement joins TRBV20-1 to TRBJ2-5; 9 bases agree with TRBD1. CDR1 and CDR2 from the germline V gene are DFQATT and SNEGSKA (reference sequence). The junction had 10 bases not matched to a gene; V was cut back by 6 bases and J by 5 bases. The CDR3 runs to 14 residues. CDR3 nucleotides: TGCAGTGCGGAGGGACAGGGAAGAGGGGAGACCCAGTACTTC. Its protein product is CSAEGQGRGETQYF.

A word on this clonotype: A clone one base away is much larger, so this may be a read error. The genes are TRBV6-2 or TRBV6-3 and TRBJ2-7; 9 nucleotides agree with TRBD2. In germline, CDR1 is MNHEY, CDR2 SVGEGT. The CDR3 runs to 13 residues. J was trimmed by 2 bases and V by 7 bases; bases with no gene match: 3. CDR3 sequence: CASTLAGTYEQYV. The CDR3 DNA reads as TGTGCCAGCACCCTAGCGGGGACCTACGAGCAGTACGTC.

This clonotype was found many times. The J gene is TRBJ2-7, the V gene TRBV7-7; the D is unclear. The germline V gene has CDR1 SSHAT and CDR2 FNYEAQ (reference sequence). The CDR3 consists of 13 residues. The germline V and J ends were trimmed by 10 bases and 2 bases, with 15 bases remaining between them. The CDR3 sequence is CAIADEVPYEQYV. Written as DNA, the CDR3 is TGTGCCATCGCCGATGAAGTGCCCTACGAGCAGTACGTC.

The V and J genes are TRBV7-9 and TRBJ1-2; D gene unclear. Germline assignment: CDR1 SEHNR and CDR2 FQNEAQ (reference sequence). The CDR3 sequence is 14 residues long. V was pared by 1 base and J by 4 bases, with 10 bases between. CDR3 in amino acids: CASSLGVPSYGYTF. CDR3 nucleotides: TGTGCCAGCAGCTTAGGCGTCCCATCCTATGGCTACACCTTC.

This clonotype was recorded many times. The chain has TRBV6-2 or TRBV6-3 and TRBJ1-4; 7 nucleotides align to TRBD1. After removal of 6 bases from V and 7 bases from J, the junction contained 11 bases not matched to a gene. The length of the CDR3 is 15 residues. The germline gives CDR1 MNHEY, CDR2 SVGEGT. The CDR3 coding sequence is TGTGCCAGCAGAGTAAACAGGGGAGAGGGTGAAAAACTGTTTTTT. Its protein is CASRVNRGEGEKLFF.

This clonotype has a count of ten or more. The V call is TRBV11-2, the J call TRBJ2-1, with D tentatively TRBD1 (6 bases). Germline CDR1 and CDR2: SGHAT and FQNNGV. CDR3 length: 13 residues. Trimming left V 1 base short and J 11 bases short, with 12 bases between. The CDR3 loop is CASSLAGTQKQFF. DNA of the CDR3: TGTGCCAGCAGCTTAGCCGGGACACAAAAGCAGTTCTTC.

This clonotype showed up many times. The chain has TRBV6-1 and TRBJ1-2; 9 bases align to TRBD1. From germline, CDR1 is MNHNS and CDR2 SASEGT. This CDR3 spans 14 amino acids. With 6 bases clipped from V and 4 bases from J, the junction kept 6 bases outside the gene matches. The CDR3 DNA sequence: TGTGCCAGCAGCCGGGACAGGGCGACCTATGGCTACACCTTC. Encoded protein: CASSRDRATYGYTF.

Worth noting for this clonotype: This may arise from a read error, as a much more abundant clone is one base away. This sequence joins TRBV20-1 and TRBJ2-1, with a possible D match to TRBD2 (6 bases). The CDR3 is 17 residues long. V lost 0 bases and J 6 bases, leaving 21 bases between the germline ends. From germline, CDR1 is DFQATT and CDR2 SNEGSKA (reference sequence). The CDR3 is CSARESGRERIGNEQFF. The DNA of the CDR3 is TGCAGTGCTAGAGAATCCGGTCGGGAGAGGATAGGCAATGAGCAGTTCTTC.

In the case of this clonotype: A much larger clone lies one base from this, so it may be a read error. The genes are TRBV4-1 and TRBJ1-5, with unresolved D. The length of the CDR3 is 13 residues. CDR1 and CDR2 (germline): MGHRA, YSYEKL. The CDR3 sequence is CTSSQEPNQPQHF. CDR3 DNA sequence: TGCACCAGCAGCCAAGAGCCAAATCAGCCCCAGCATTTT.

This clonotype was counted between two and nine times. This sequence joins TRBV15 and TRBJ1-4; the D gene is possibly TRBD1 (6 bases). The length of the CDR3 is 15 residues. Trimming stripped 6 bases from V and 8 bases from J, with 19 bases between. Per germline, CDR1 LNHNV and CDR2 YYDKDF (reference sequence). Here the CDR3 DNA reads TGTGCCACCAGTTCTCCGGGACAAGGGAAGGAAAAACTGTTTTTT. Encoded protein: CATSSPGQGKEKLFF. The full variable domain, in which reference TRBV15 and TRBJ1-4 provide the parts outside the CDR3, is DAMVIQNPRYQVTQFGKPVTLSCSQTLNHNVMYWYQQKSSQAPKLLFHYYDKDFNNEADTPDNFQSRRPNTSFCFLDIRSPGLGDTAMYLCATSSPGQGKEKLFFGSGTQLSVL.

The sample holds many counts of this clonotype. The chain is built from TRBV10-3 and TRBJ1-2; D uncertain. Germline lookup yields CDR1 ENHRY and CDR2 SYGVKD. CDR3 length: 15 amino acids. Trimming took off 7 bases at V and 11 bases at J, with 26 bases between the two ends. In DNA form, the CDR3 reads TGTGCCATCACCGGAAGCGCGGGGATAGGTCGGAGTTACACCTTC. Translating it yields CAITGSAGIGRSYTF.

This clonotype has more than one count but fewer than ten. The V gene is TRBV18, the J gene TRBJ1-4; 7 positions agree with TRBD1. Unmatched junction bases numbered 2, after V lost 4 bases and J lost 3 bases. The CDR3 length is 14 residues. Germline V gene lookup returns CDR1 KGHSH and CDR2 LQKENI. The CDR3 coding sequence is TGTGCCAGCTCACGGGACAGCCCTAATGAAAAACTGTTTTTT. It translates to CASSRDSPNEKLFF.

The count of this clonotype is one. Being one base from a much bigger clone, this may be a read error. The rearrangement uses TRBV20-1 and TRBJ2-1; D gene ambiguous. This CDR3 has 16 residues. Germline lookup yields CDR1 DFQATT and CDR2 SNEGSKA (reference sequence). CDR3: CNARDWMPRNYNEQFF. The CDR3 DNA reads as TGCAATGCTAGAGATTGGATGCCCCGCAATTACAATGAGCAGTTCTTC.

This clonotype was recorded at least ten times. The chain uses TRBV7-8 and TRBJ2-7; D unresolved. V lost 0 bases and J lost 5, with 5 bases in between. There are 12 residues in the CDR3. Germline V gene sequence: CDR1 SGHVS, CDR2 FQNEAQ. The DNA of the CDR3 is TGTGCCAGCAGCTTAGCAGAGAACGAGCAGTACGTC. Translating gives CASSLAENEQYV.

This clonotype was seen ten or more times. The rearrangement uses TRBV20-1 and TRBJ2-7; 9 positions agree with TRBD2. CDR1 and CDR2 (germline): DFQATT, SNEGSKA (reference sequence). V gave up 6 bases and J gave up 2 bases; unmatched junction bases: 8. This CDR3 has 14 amino acids. The CDR3 nucleotides read TGCAGTGCGAATAGCGGGAGACAGGCCTACGAGCAGTACTTC. Protein product: CSANSGRQAYEQYF.

This clonotype was picked up a small number of times. The rearrangement links TRBV29-1 to TRBJ2-1; 9 bases fit TRBD2. After removal of 7 bases from V and 4 bases from J, the junction contained 11 bases not matched to a gene. This CDR3 comprises 15 residues. Germline V CDR1 and CDR2: SQVTM, ANQGSEA. CDR3 residues: CSASRAGGPYNEQFF. In DNA form, the CDR3 reads TGCAGCGCGAGTCGGGCGGGAGGGCCATACAATGAGCAGTTCTTC.

The sample holds many counts of this clonotype. The rearrangement links TRBV30 to TRBJ1-5; 7 bases map to TRBD1. The CDR3 runs to 14 residues. Losses at the gene ends were 3 bases for V and 3 bases for J; bases not matched to a gene: 5. CDR1 is GTSNPN and CDR2 is SVGIG in the germline V gene (reference sequence). Written as DNA, the CDR3 is TGTGCCTGGAGAGACGGACAGGCCAATCAGCCCCAGCATTTT. Protein: CAWRDGQANQPQHF.

V and J are TRBV7-3 and TRBJ2-5, with 10 bases that match TRBD1. V gave up 0 bases and J gave up 2 bases; unmatched junction bases: 0. Germline lookup yields CDR1 SGHTA and CDR2 FQGTGA. The CDR3 extends over 15 amino acids. The CDR3 sequence is CASSLTDRGQETQYF. CDR3 sequence (DNA): TGTGCCAGCAGCTTAACGGACAGGGGGCAAGAGACCCAGTACTTC. Supplemented by reference TRBV7-3 and TRBJ2-5, the full variable domain reads GAGVSQTPSNKVTEKGKYVELRCDPISGHTALYWYRQSLGQGPEFLIYFQGTGAADDSGLPNDRFFAVRPEGSVSTLKIQRTERGDSAVYLCASSLTDRGQETQYFGPGTRLLVL.